One and the same sample provided the 16 T cell receptor beta chains below, sequenced in a study of early T cells in non-severe SARS-CoV-2 infection. TCRdb itself ran the 5' RACE reads through MiXCR, one entry per CDR3 protein. Of some 42,000 distinct CDR3 sequences listed, approximately 5.9% were seen once; the top ten hold around 7.7%. The input for sequencing was whole blood, taken at baseline. These receptors all come from an adult who was a healthcare worker with PCR-confirmed SARS-CoV-2 infection or an uninfected control (not recorded which).

This clonotype was counted only a few times. V usage is TRBV12-3 or TRBV12-4 and J usage is TRBJ1-5; D is ambiguous. This CDR3 is 15 amino acids long. V was clipped by 3 bases and J by 0 bases, with 9 bases between them. CDR3 region: CASSFGSLSNQPQHF. In DNA, the CDR3 is TGTGCCAGCAGTTTCGGCAGCCTTAGCAATCAGCCCCAGCATTTT.

In its sample, this clonotype was seen many times. CDR3 coding DNA: TGCGCCAGCAGCTTGGACAGGGACAGCTATGGCTACACCTTC. It encodes CASSLDRDSYGYTF. The rearrangement links TRBV5-1 to TRBJ1-2, with TRBD1 matching 7 bases. The trim removed 0 bases at V and 4 bases at J, leaving 3 bases unmatched. CDR3 length: 14 amino acids. Looked up from germline, CDR1 is SGHRS and CDR2 is YFSETQ.

In this sample, this clonotype turned up many times. The gene calls are TRBV18 and TRBJ2-1; D is unresolved. V was trimmed by 1 base and J by 7 bases, leaving 5 bases between them. Germline CDR1 reads KGHSH; CDR2 reads LQKENI. The CDR3 is made up of 12 amino acids. The CDR3 DNA sequence: TGTGCCAGCTCACCACACGGGAATGAGCAGTTCTTC. This sequence encodes CASSPHGNEQFF.

This clonotype was recorded a few times. CDR3 region: CASSESTAYEQYF. The DNA for the CDR3 is TGTGCCAGCAGTGAAAGTACAGCCTACGAGCAGTACTTC. V and J are TRBV6-1 and TRBJ2-7; D remains unclear. The V gene lost 2 bases and the J gene lost 2 bases, with 7 bases spanning the gap. The CDR3 is 13 residues long. Looked up from germline, CDR1 is MNHNS and CDR2 is SASEGT.

Many counts were recorded for this clonotype. This chain connects TRBV7-8 to TRBJ1-5, with D perhaps TRBD1 (6 bases). Trimming stripped 6 bases from V and 0 bases from J, with 15 bases between. The germline V gene encodes CDR1 SGHVS and CDR2 FQNEAQ. This CDR3 region has 16 residues. This CDR3 is CASRPSGTNSNQPQHF. For the CDR3, the DNA is TGTGCCAGCAGGCCATCCGGGACAAATAGCAATCAGCCCCAGCATTTT.

The chain combines TRBV7-9 with TRBJ1-1, with D tentatively TRBD1 (6 bases). Per germline, CDR1 SEHNR and CDR2 FQNEAQ (reference sequence). V gave up 1 base and J gave up 3 bases, with 9 bases separating them. The CDR3 spans 14 residues. CDR3: CASSLGGADTEAFF. The CDR3 DNA follows: TGTGCCAGCAGCTTAGGGGGGGCTGACACTGAAGCTTTCTTT.

The chain recombines TRBV10-2 with TRBJ1-2; D remains unclear. Germline V gives CDR1 WSHSY, CDR2 SAAADI. Trimming removed 8 bases at V and 4 bases at J, with 14 bases between. The CDR3 loop spans 13 amino acids. The CDR3 loop reads CASSQWNSYGYTF. Written as DNA, the CDR3 is TGCGCCAGCTCCCAGTGGAATAGCTATGGCTACACCTTC.

This clonotype has at least ten counts. This sequence joins TRBV2 and TRBJ2-3; the match to TRBD1 covers 9 bases. V lost 4 bases, J lost 1 base, and 3 bases stayed unmatched. There are 15 residues in the CDR3. The germline V gene has CDR1 SNHLY and CDR2 FYNNEI. The chain's CDR3 is CASSVRDRGTDTQYF. CDR3 DNA sequence: TGTGCCAGCAGTGTTCGGGACAGGGGCACAGATACGCAGTATTTT. The full variable domain, its missing parts supplied by reference TRBV2 and TRBJ2-3, is EPEVTQTPSHQVTQMGQEVILRCVPISNHLYFYWYRQILGQKVEFLVSFYNNEISEKSEIFDDQFSVERPDGSNFTLKIRSTKLEDSAMYFCASSVRDRGTDTQYFGPGTRLTVL.

J is TRBJ2-7 and V is TRBV7-9; a possible D gene is TRBD1 (6 bases). The CDR3 is 14 amino acids. The germline V gene encodes CDR1 SEHNR and CDR2 FQNEAQ (reference sequence). V was shortened by 3 bases and J by 2 bases, with 11 bases between the two germline ends. Here the CDR3 reads CASSLGTPPYEQYF. The CDR3 nucleotides are TGTGCCAGCAGCTTGGGGACACCTCCCTACGAGCAGTACTTC.

This clonotype occurred many times. The gene calls are TRBV15 and TRBJ1-6; D is unclear. The CDR3 has 15 amino acids. CDR1 LNHNV and CDR2 YYDKDF come from the germline V gene (reference sequence). Trimming removed 8 bases from V and 6 bases from J, with 17 bases in between. CDR3 residues: CATAEQSSSNSPLHF. The CDR3 DNA follows: TGTGCCACCGCGGAACAGTCGAGCTCTAATTCACCCCTCCACTTT. Supplemented by reference TRBV15 and TRBJ1-6, the full variable domain reads DAMVIQNPRYQVTQFGKPVTLSCSQTLNHNVMYWYQQKSSQAPKLLFHYYDKDFNNEADTPDNFQSRRPNTSFCFLDIRSPGLGDTAMYLCATAEQSSSNSPLHFGNGTRLTVT.

Ten or more counts support this clonotype. This chain joins TRBV5-1 and TRBJ1-2, with D uncertain. Germline assignment: CDR1 SGHRS and CDR2 YFSETQ. V was trimmed by 1 base and J by 9 bases, leaving 13 bases between them. This CDR3 is built from 13 residues. This chain's CDR3 is CASSLYSDSSYTF. The CDR3 DNA sequence: TGCGCCAGCAGCTTGTATTCGGATTCAAGCTACACCTTC.

A few counts support this clonotype. This chain uses TRBV12-5 with TRBJ2-3; a weak D match, TRBD1 (5 bases). Germline V gene lookup returns CDR1 LGHNT and CDR2 FRNRAP. The V end lost 6 bases, the J end lost 2 bases, and 9 bases lay between the germline ends. This CDR3 comprises 13 residues. In DNA form, the CDR3 reads TGTGCTAGTGGACAGGCGAACACAGATACGCAGTATTTT. Its translation is CASGQANTDTQYF.

This chain joins TRBV30 and TRBJ1-6; D may be TRBD1 (5 bases). V was clipped by 0 bases and J by 6 bases, with 15 bases between them. This CDR3 is built from 16 residues. Germline CDR1 reads GTSNPN; CDR2 reads SVGIG (reference sequence). The DNA for the CDR3 is TGTGCCTGGAGTGTACCCGGGGCAGGTGTTAATTCACCCCTCCACTTT. It encodes CAWSVPGAGVNSPLHF.

This sequence joins TRBV24-1 and TRBJ2-1, with 11 positions matching TRBD2. Trimming cost V 1 base and J 8 bases; bases outside gene matches: 6. Germline CDR1 and CDR2: KGHDR and SFDVKD. This CDR3 has 16 amino acids. The CDR3 protein is CATSDLSLAGGDEQFF. CDR3 nucleotides: TGTGCCACCAGTGATTTATCTCTAGCGGGGGGCGATGAGCAGTTCTTC.

The chain is built from TRBV2 and TRBJ1-1; TRBD1 agrees at 8 bases. There are 16 residues in the CDR3. Germline V gene data show CDR1 as SNHLY and CDR2 as FYNNEI. J was trimmed by 0 bases and V by 6 bases; bases with no gene match: 9. The CDR3 region has the DNA TGTGCCAGCAGGCCCGACAGGGGAGCTTTGAACACTGAAGCTTTCTTT. Translation: CASRPDRGALNTEAFF.

This clonotype came up many times. The chain is built from TRBV7-3 and TRBJ2-3, with D maybe TRBD1 (8 bases). V dropped 1 base and J dropped 5 bases, with 10 bases sitting between them. Germline V lookup: CDR1 SGHTA, CDR2 FQGTGA. This CDR3 has 14 amino acids. CDR3 DNA: TGTGCCAGCAGCTTAAACAGGGGGGGAGATACGCAGTATTTT. Translating it yields CASSLNRGGDTQYF.